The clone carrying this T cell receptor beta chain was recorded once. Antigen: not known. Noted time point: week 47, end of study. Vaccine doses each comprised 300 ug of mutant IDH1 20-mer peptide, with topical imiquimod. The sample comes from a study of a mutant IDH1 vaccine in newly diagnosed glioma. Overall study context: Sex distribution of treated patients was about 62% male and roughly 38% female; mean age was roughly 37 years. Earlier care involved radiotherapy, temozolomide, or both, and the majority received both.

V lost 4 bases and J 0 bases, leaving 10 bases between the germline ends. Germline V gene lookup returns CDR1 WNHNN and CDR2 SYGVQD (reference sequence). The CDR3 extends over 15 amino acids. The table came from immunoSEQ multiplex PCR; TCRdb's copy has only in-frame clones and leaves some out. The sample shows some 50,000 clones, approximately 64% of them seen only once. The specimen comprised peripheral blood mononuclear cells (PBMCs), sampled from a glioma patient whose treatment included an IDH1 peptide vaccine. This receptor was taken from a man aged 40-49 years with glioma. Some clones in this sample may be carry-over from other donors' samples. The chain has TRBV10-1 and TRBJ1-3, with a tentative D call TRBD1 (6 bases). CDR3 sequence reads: CASSAGGSSGNTIYF. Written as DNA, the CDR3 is TGCGCCAGCAGTGCCGGGGGCTCCTCTGGAAACACCATATATTTT.